The 27 T cell receptor beta chains below come from one sample, sequenced in a study of blood T cell repertoires in COVID-19. Data came from immunoSEQ multiplex PCR; TCRdb stores just in-frame clones and leaves some out. The sample includes 250,000 or so clones, around nine tenths of them seen just once. Source material: PBMCs or T cells enriched from blood (not recorded which). The receptors derive from a man in his forties who had recovered from COVID-19.

This chain joins TRBV4-1 and TRBJ2-2; no reliable D call. The CDR3 consists of 15 residues. The germline V gene encodes CDR1 MGHRA and CDR2 YSYEKL. With 0 bases removed from V and 1 base from J, the gap between germline ends came to 6 bases. The CDR3 here is CASSQDRVNTGELFF. The CDR3 DNA reads as TGCGCCAGCAGCCAAGATAGAGTGAACACCGGGGAGCTGTTTTTT.

The chain carries TRBV13 and TRBJ1-1; the match to TRBD1 covers 7 bases. Losses at the gene ends were 4 bases for V and 6 bases for J; bases not matched to a gene: 11. This CDR3 is built from 15 residues. Germline CDR1 and CDR2: PRHDT and FYEKMQ (reference sequence). The CDR3 DNA follows: TGTGCCAGCAGCTCTCTTGGGGTGAGGGGGCCTGAAGCTTTCTTT. It is translated as CASSSLGVRGPEAFF.

The CDR3 is CASSHSGSSGELFF. CDR3 bases: TGTGCCAGCAGCCATAGCGGGAGTTCCGGGGAGCTGTTTTTT. The gene calls are TRBV7-3 and TRBJ2-2, with TRBD2 matching over 9 bases. CDR1 SGHTA and CDR2 FQGTGA come from the germline V gene. Losses at the gene ends were 5 bases for V and 6 bases for J; bases not matched to a gene: 4. The CDR3 runs to 14 residues.

V is TRBV19 and J is TRBJ2-7; D possibly corresponds to TRBD1 (6 bases). Between the trimmed V and J ends, which lost 8 bases and 3 bases, there was a span of 17 bases. CDR1 and CDR2 from the germline V gene are LNHDA and SQIVND (reference sequence). This CDR3 has 14 residues. The CDR3 sequence is CASGPGQSLYEQYF. Written as DNA, the CDR3 is TGTGCCAGTGGCCCGGGACAAAGTCTCTACGAGCAGTACTTC.

The chain combines TRBV11-2 with TRBJ2-3; TRBD2 agrees at 7 bases. The germline gives CDR1 SGHAT, CDR2 FQNNGV. This CDR3 spans 19 amino acids. The V gene end was trimmed by 5 bases and the J gene end by 0 bases; junction bases not matched to a gene: 17. For the CDR3, the DNA is TGTGCCAGCAGCCTCTACACCGGCCCGAGTAGCGGGAGCACAGATACGCAGTATTTT. Protein: CASSLYTGPSSGSTDTQYF. Combining the CDR3 with reference TRBV11-2 and TRBJ2-3 gives the whole variable domain EAGVAQSPRYKIIEKRQSVAFWCNPISGHATLYWYQQILGQGPKLLIQFQNNGVVDDSQLPKDRFSAERLKGVDSTLKIQPAKLEDSAVYLCASSLYTGPSSGSTDTQYFGPGTRLTVL.

The rearrangement links TRBV28 to TRBJ1-3; the D gene is possibly TRBD1 (5 bases). V was shortened by 7 bases and J by 0 bases, with 22 bases between the two germline ends. Looked up from germline, CDR1 is MDHEN and CDR2 is SYDVKM. This CDR3 is 18 amino acids long. Here the CDR3 reads CASNRNRDFGSSGNTIYF. The CDR3 DNA follows: TGTGCCAGCAACAGGAATCGGGACTTCGGGAGCTCTGGAAACACCATATATTTT.

This clone was counted once. This rearrangement joins TRBV4-3 to TRBJ2-1; TRBD2 aligns across 12 bases. The CDR3 loop spans 16 amino acids. CDR1 and CDR2 (germline): LGHNA, YSLEER. V lost 4 bases to trimming and J lost 5 bases; unmatched junction nucleotides: 6. The CDR3 sequence: CASSRILAGGDNEQFF. CDR3 sequence (DNA): TGCGCCAGCAGCCGCATCCTAGCGGGAGGGGACAATGAGCAGTTCTTC.

Points on this clone: At one end the junction does not follow the germline gene, possibly because of a read error. The CDR3 bases are TGTGCCACCACTAAGACAGGGGCCGCTTTGCACTTC. As protein: CATTKTGAALHF. The rearrangement joins TRBV28 to TRBJ2-7; the match to TRBD1 covers 8 bases. The germline V gene has CDR1 MDHEN and CDR2 SYDVKM. The CDR3 spans 12 residues.

V is TRBV6-2 or TRBV6-3 and J is TRBJ2-1; 12 bases line up with TRBD2. In germline, CDR1 is MNHEY, CDR2 SVGEGT. Trimming cost V 4 bases and J 4 bases; bases outside gene matches: 8. The CDR3 contains 17 residues. The CDR3: CASSSAASGREYNEQFF. The CDR3 DNA reads as TGTGCCAGCAGTTCTGCGGCTAGCGGGAGGGAATACAATGAGCAGTTCTTC.

As DNA, the CDR3 is TGTGCCTGGGTGGCGGGGACAGGGGTCGGAAACACCATATATTTT. Residues: CAWVAGTGVGNTIYF. V is TRBV30 and J is TRBJ1-3; TRBD1 aligns across 10 bases. The CDR3 consists of 15 residues. V trimming: 5 bases; J trimming: 4 bases; junction bases outside the gene matches: 8. The germline gives CDR1 GTSNPN, CDR2 SVGIG (reference sequence).

The CDR3: CATSRDRPGLAGGPVKNIQYF. In DNA form, the CDR3 reads TGTGCCACCAGCAGAGATCGTCCAGGACTAGCGGGGGGGCCGGTCAAAAACATTCAGTACTTC. The chain recombines TRBV15 with TRBJ2-4, with 15 nucleotides matching TRBD2. Unmatched junction bases numbered 12, after V lost 0 bases and J lost 3 bases. In germline, CDR1 is LNHNV, CDR2 YYDKDF (reference sequence). CDR3 length: 21 residues. The entire variable domain, with the rest obtained from reference TRBV15 and TRBJ2-4, is as follows: DAMVIQNPRYQVTQFGKPVTLSCSQTLNHNVMYWYQQKSSQAPKLLFHYYDKDFNNEADTPDNFQSRRPNTSFCFLDIRSPGLGDTAMYLCATSRDRPGLAGGPVKNIQYFGAGTRLSVL.

J is TRBJ2-7 and V is TRBV7-7; 13 bases agree with TRBD2. V shed 5 bases and J 6 bases; nucleotides not matched to a gene: 7. The CDR3 contains 15 residues. Germline V gene lookup returns CDR1 SSHAT and CDR2 FNYEAQ (reference sequence). The CDR3 DNA is TGTGCCAGCAGCATCGGACTAGCGGGAGTTGTCGAGCAGTACTTC. It codes for CASSIGLAGVVEQYF.

This chain links TRBV6-2 or TRBV6-3 with TRBJ1-2, with 9 nucleotides matching TRBD1. Trimming took 3 bases from V and 4 from J; bases not matched to a gene: 6. Looked up from germline, CDR1 is MNHEY and CDR2 is SVGEGT. The CDR3 length is 15 residues. For the CDR3, the DNA is TGTGCCAGCAGTTATGGACAGGGGCCGGGCTATGGCTACACCTTC. It translates to CASSYGQGPGYGYTF.

The V gene is TRBV19, the J gene TRBJ2-7; TRBD2 agrees at 8 bases. Trimming cost V 4 bases and J 6 bases; bases outside gene matches: 8. CDR3 length equals 14 residues. Germline-derived CDR1 and CDR2 are LNHDA and SQIVND (reference sequence). CDR3 protein: CASSTGLVGVEQYF. The CDR3 bases are TGTGCCAGTAGTACGGGACTAGTAGGAGTCGAGCAGTACTTC.

The V and J genes are TRBV10-2 and TRBJ1-1; D is unresolved. Deletions cut 7 bases from V and 1 base from J, with 10 bases between. The CDR3 is 13 residues long. Germline values: CDR1 WSHSY, CDR2 SAAADI. The CDR3 nucleotides are TGCGCCAGCATACACGGAGAGAACACTGAAGCTTTCTTT. Translation gives CASIHGENTEAFF.

The chain carries TRBV18 and TRBJ2-5; D not resolved. Deletions cut 5 bases from V and 4 bases from J, with 11 bases between. Germline V gene data show CDR1 as KGHSH and CDR2 as LQKENI. This CDR3 spans 13 amino acids. The CDR3 sequence: CASSLGLGETQYF. The CDR3, as DNA: TGTGCCAGCTCATTGGGCCTTGGAGAGACCCAGTACTTC.

The V and J genes are TRBV5-8 and TRBJ2-1; 7 nucleotides match TRBD2. V was clipped by 4 bases and J by 3 bases; unmatched bases: 13. The germline V gene has CDR1 SGHTS and CDR2 YDEGEE. The CDR3 covers 17 residues. CDR3 coding DNA: TGTGCCAGCAGCCTTCCGGGGGGACTCCCCGACTACAATGAGCAGTTCTTC. This translates into CASSLPGGLPDYNEQFF.

The J gene is TRBJ1-2, the V gene TRBV5-1, with D unclear. CDR1 SGHRS and CDR2 YFSETQ come from the germline V gene. This CDR3 comprises 14 residues. V was shortened by 4 bases and J by 4 bases, with 14 bases between the two germline ends. DNA for the CDR3: TGCGCCAGCAGCCCGGACGAGGGCATCTATGGCTACACCTTC. Protein: CASSPDEGIYGYTF. Full variable domain (outside the CDR3, taken from reference TRBV5-1 and TRBJ1-2): KAGVTQTPRYLIKTRGQQVTLSCSPISGHRSVSWYQQTPGQGLQFLFEYFSETQRNKGNFPGRFSGRQFSNSRSEMNVSTLELGDSALYLCASSPDEGIYGYTFGSGTRLTVV.

V and J are TRBV28 and TRBJ2-7; D gene uncertain. The length of the CDR3 is 12 residues. Trimming left V 8 bases short and J 0 bases short, with 8 bases between. CDR1 MDHEN and CDR2 SYDVKM come from the germline V gene. The CDR3 region has the DNA TGTGCCAGCTTACAGTCCTCCTACGAGCAGTACTTC. It encodes CASLQSSYEQYF.

The J gene is TRBJ2-7, the V gene TRBV4-2; 8 bases are shared with TRBD2. Germline V lookup: CDR1 LGHNA, CDR2 YNFKEQ. With 2 bases clipped from V and 2 bases from J, the junction kept 8 bases outside the gene matches. The CDR3 covers 16 residues. The DNA of the CDR3 is TGTGCCAGCAGCCAAACCCCCGGGACTAGTACCTACGAGCAGTACTTC. This translates into CASSQTPGTSTYEQYF.

This clone has just one count. This sequence joins TRBV12-5 and TRBJ2-5; 9 nucleotides match TRBD2. With 0 bases clipped from V and 7 bases from J, the junction kept 15 bases outside the gene matches. This CDR3 is 18 amino acids long. Germline assignment: CDR1 LGHNT and CDR2 FRNRAP. CDR3 region: CASGLVFELASGVGTQYF. Here the CDR3 DNA reads TGTGCTAGTGGTTTGGTATTTGAGTTGGCTAGCGGGGTCGGGACCCAGTACTTC.

The V gene is TRBV12-3 or TRBV12-4, the J gene TRBJ2-7, with D uncertain. The CDR3 length is 12 residues. Trimming shortened V by 7 bases and J by 2 bases, and 9 bases separated the two germline ends. CDR3: CASKASPYEQYF. CDR3 nucleotides: TGTGCCAGCAAGGCTAGTCCCTACGAGCAGTACTTC.

The chain combines TRBV12-5 with TRBJ1-2; tentatively, D is TRBD1 (6 bases). The CDR3 is made up of 14 amino acids. CDR1 LGHNT and CDR2 FRNRAP come from the germline V gene. V lost 6 bases and J 3 bases, leaving 14 bases between the germline ends. CDR3 sequence reads: CASGVEGVHYGYTF. The CDR3 nucleotides read TGTGCTAGTGGGGTAGAGGGGGTCCACTATGGCTACACCTTC.

The CDR3 nucleotides are TGTGCCAGCGCTCGAGGTACTAGCACAGATACGCAGTATTTT. It is translated as CASARGTSTDTQYF. The V call is TRBV27, the J call TRBJ2-3; D ambiguous. The CDR3 is 14 amino acids. The germline V gene encodes CDR1 MNHEY and CDR2 SMNVEV (reference sequence). Trimming left V 8 bases short and J 0 bases short, with 12 bases between.

V and J are TRBV25-1 and TRBJ2-2; 9 nucleotides line up with TRBD1. The CDR3 covers 15 residues. Germline V CDR1 and CDR2: MGHDK, SYGVNS. Trimming took 8 bases from V and 2 from J; bases not matched to a gene: 6. The CDR3 nucleotides read TGTGCCAGCTGGGACAGGGCGCCTAACACCGGGGAGCTGTTTTTT. Protein sequence: CASWDRAPNTGELFF.

The rearrangement joins TRBV19 to TRBJ1-1, with D possibly matching TRBD1 (6 bases). This CDR3 contains 14 residues. The V and J ends lost 2 bases and 4 bases respectively, with 11 bases between them. Germline lookup yields CDR1 LNHDA and CDR2 SQIVND (reference sequence). CDR3 nucleotides: TGTGCCAGTAGTATACTTGACAGGAGCACTGAAGCTTTCTTT. It translates to CASSILDRSTEAFF.

The chain couples TRBV7-3 to TRBJ1-1; D unclear. In germline, CDR1 is SGHTA, CDR2 FQGTGA. This CDR3 has 14 amino acids. The V end lost 0 bases, the J end lost 3 bases, and 8 bases lay between the germline ends. The CDR3 DNA is TGTGCCAGCAGCTTAACCCGACATGACACTGAAGCTTTCTTT. This codes for CASSLTRHDTEAFF.